The clone carrying this T cell receptor (beta chain) was observed at least ten times. As every portion of the isolated RNA was reverse transcribed, the sequencing read expressed TCRB transcripts. Profiled with immunoSEQ multiplex PCR; TCRdb holds only in-frame clones, not every one. This table has some 150,000 clones, 11% appearing once. Germline lookup yields CDR1 SGDLS and CDR2 YYNGEE. The CDR3 has 13 amino acids. V was clipped by 3 bases and J by 0 bases, with 6 bases between them. These data originate in a study of beta chain features in type 1 diabetes. This sequence was found in a man aged 18-30 years in good health. The V call is TRBV9, the J call TRBJ1-2; no firm D call. The sample was central memory CD4+ T cells from blood. CDR3 in DNA: TGTGCCAGCAGCGACGGAACTAACTATGGCTACACCTTC. Translating it yields CASSDGTNYGYTF.